The 32 T cell receptor beta chains reported below all come from one sample, sequenced in a study of Ad26.COV2.S vaccination and SARS-CoV-2 variants. Measured with immunoSEQ multiplex PCR; TCRdb has only the in-frame clones, and not every one. The sample has approximately 460,000 clones, 89% seen once; the top ten hold 1.5% to 2%. Noted treatment: some 20 received Ad26.COV2.S at low or high dose, single or two shots; about 5 received placebo; per-sample allocation not given. Sampling was performed 63 days after the first vaccine or placebo injection. Source: peripheral blood, taken in a trial of Ad26.COV2.S vaccine versus placebo. The receptors stem from a person between 18 and 60 years old who received the Ad26.COV2.S COVID-19 vaccine or a placebo.

V and J are TRBV7-9 and TRBJ1-2; D not certain. The germline V and J ends were trimmed by 4 bases and 4 bases, with 16 bases remaining between them. From germline, CDR1 is SEHNR and CDR2 FQNEAQ (reference sequence). The CDR3 contains 15 residues. The CDR3 here is CASSSGNNHPYGYTF. DNA of the CDR3: TGTGCCAGCAGCTCGGGTAACAACCACCCCTATGGCTACACCTTC.

The chain combines TRBV6-5 with TRBJ2-3; D unresolved. Germline assignment: CDR1 MNHEY and CDR2 SVGAGI. V lost 6 bases, J lost 3 bases, and 10 bases lay in between. The CDR3 totals 13 residues. The CDR3 sequence is CASRALGTDTQYF. CDR3 sequence (DNA): TGTGCCAGCAGGGCCCTGGGAACAGATACGCAGTATTTT.

The genes are TRBV5-1 and TRBJ1-1; possible D gene TRBD1, 6 bases. V was cut by 4 bases and J by 1 base, with 11 bases left in between. The germline V gene has CDR1 SGHRS and CDR2 YFSETQ. The CDR3 is made up of 14 amino acids. CDR3: CASSPQGRNTEAFF. The CDR3 DNA reads as TGCGCCAGCAGCCCTCAGGGGAGGAACACTGAAGCTTTCTTT.

DNA of the CDR3: TGTGCCAGCTCATCGGACATTGTCAGCACAGATACGCAGTATTTT. Its protein product is CASSSDIVSTDTQYF. The chain is built from TRBV18 and TRBJ2-3; D possibly corresponds to TRBD1 (5 bases). Trimming left V 5 bases short and J 0 bases short, with 12 bases between. The CDR3 runs 15 residues. Germline V gene data show CDR1 as KGHSH and CDR2 as LQKENI.

The chain combines TRBV21-1 with TRBJ1-6. TRBV21-1 is described as a pseudogene. The CDR3 covers 18 residues. The CDR3 nucleotides read TGTGCCAGCAGCCCCCTGGGAGAACGGAGCTCCTATAATTCACCCCTCCACTTT. It specifies CASSPLGERSSYNSPLHF.

The chain uses TRBV4-2 and TRBJ2-3; TRBD1 matches 7 bases. This CDR3 is built from 15 residues. Germline V gene lookup returns CDR1 LGHNA and CDR2 YNFKEQ. The V gene end was trimmed by 1 base and the J gene end by 2 bases; junction bases not matched to a gene: 3. CDR3 nucleotide sequence: TGTGCCAGCAGCCAAGGTCAGGGGGACACAGATACGCAGTATTTT. Protein sequence: CASSQGQGDTDTQYF.

The rearrangement links TRBV2 to TRBJ1-4; 8 bases line up with TRBD1. This CDR3 is built from 17 residues. The V gene end was trimmed by 6 bases and the J gene end by 0 bases; junction bases not matched to a gene: 9. Germline CDR1 SNHLY, CDR2 FYNNEI. The CDR3 loop is CASRQDRGLATNEKLFF. CDR3 bases: TGTGCCAGCAGGCAAGACAGGGGCCTAGCAACTAATGAAAAACTGTTTTTT.

V usage is TRBV6-5 and J usage is TRBJ1-2; 7 bases map to TRBD1. The CDR3 contains 11 residues. V shed 6 bases, J shed 13 bases, and the junction held 8 bases outside the gene matches. The germline V gene has CDR1 MNHEY and CDR2 SVGAGI. The CDR3 region is CASRATGMFTF. For the CDR3, the DNA is TGTGCCAGCAGGGCGACAGGGATGTTCACCTTC.

The gene calls are TRBV11-2 and TRBJ1-6, with TRBD1 as a possible D gene (6 bases). The CDR3 covers 14 residues. Germline CDR1 SGHAT, CDR2 FQNNGV. Trimming removed 3 bases from V and 10 bases from J, with 13 bases in between. The CDR3 reads CASSFLGGSSPLHF. CDR3 DNA: TGTGCCAGCAGCTTCCTAGGGGGTTCGTCACCCCTCCACTTT. The full variable domain, with the rest looked up from reference TRBV11-2 and TRBJ1-6, is EAGVAQSPRYKIIEKRQSVAFWCNPISGHATLYWYQQILGQGPKLLIQFQNNGVVDDSQLPKDRFSAERLKGVDSTLKIQPAKLEDSAVYLCASSFLGGSSPLHFGNGTRLTVT.

There are a few counts of this clone. The chain employs TRBV25-1 and TRBJ2-2, with D maybe TRBD1 (5 bases). Germline assignment: CDR1 MGHDK and CDR2 SYGVNS. CDR3 length equals 14 residues. Trimming cost V 7 bases and J 3 bases, with 12 bases left between them. Written as DNA, the CDR3 is TGTGCCAGCAAGACCCCAGGGTACACCGGGGAGCTGTTTTTT. Amino acids: CASKTPGYTGELFF.

The gene calls are TRBV6-5 and TRBJ2-7; 9 bases agree with TRBD2. Germline trimming cut 2 bases from V and 5 bases from J; bases unmatched to any gene: 7. Germline V gene sequence: CDR1 MNHEY, CDR2 SVGAGI. The CDR3 runs to 15 residues. The CDR3 DNA sequence: TGTGCCAGCAGTTACCTGGCGGGGGGGCTACACGAGCAGTACTTC. Translating it yields CASSYLAGGLHEQYF.

V and J are TRBV7-3 and TRBJ2-2; a weak D match, TRBD1 (6 bases). Trimming removed 6 bases at V and 3 bases at J, with 11 bases between. Looked up from germline, CDR1 is SGHTA and CDR2 is FQGTGA. The CDR3 length is 14 residues. CDR3 residues: CASSLDRYTGELFF. The CDR3, as DNA: TGTGCCAGCAGTCTGGACAGATACACCGGGGAGCTGTTTTTT.

The chain has TRBV19 and TRBJ2-3, with D perhaps matching TRBD2 (6 bases). The V end was cut by 9 bases, the J end by 0 bases, with 10 bases between. In germline, CDR1 is LNHDA, CDR2 SQIVND (reference sequence). This CDR3 has 13 amino acids. In DNA form, the CDR3 reads TGTGCCAGCTCGGAGGGCAGCACAGATACGCAGTATTTT. Encoded protein: CASSEGSTDTQYF.

This clone was observed a single time. The rearrangement uses TRBV5-4 and TRBJ2-1; D unclear. The CDR3 is made up of 14 amino acids. Germline CDR1 and CDR2: SGHNT and YYREEE (reference sequence). Between the trimmed V and J ends, which lost 0 bases and 4 bases, there was a span of 8 bases. CDR3 in DNA: TGTGCCAGCAGCTTGGATACGGGTTACAATGAGCAGTTCTTC. It codes for CASSLDTGYNEQFF.

This rearrangement joins TRBV7-2 to TRBJ1-1; no definite D call. CDR1 and CDR2 from the germline V gene are SGHTA and FQGNSA. Deletions cut 3 bases from V and 1 base from J, with 9 bases between. The CDR3 totals 14 residues. CDR3 amino acids: CASSFFGGNTEAFF. CDR3 in DNA: TGTGCCAGCAGCTTCTTCGGTGGGAACACTGAAGCTTTCTTT.

The V gene is TRBV7-3, the J gene TRBJ2-2; TRBD1 aligns across 9 bases. This CDR3 has 16 amino acids. V trimming: 5 bases; J trimming: 6 bases; junction bases outside the gene matches: 10. Germline V gene sequence: CDR1 SGHTA, CDR2 FQGTGA. The CDR3 region has the DNA TGTGCCAGCAGCCCGGGACAGGGTGTAGTCCCCGGGGAGCTGTTTTTT. As protein: CASSPGQGVVPGELFF.

The V gene is TRBV19, the J gene TRBJ1-2, with D perhaps TRBD1 (6 bases). V lost 4 bases to trimming and J lost 3 bases, with 21 bases between them. The germline CDR1 and CDR2 sequences are LNHDA and SQIVND (reference sequence). The CDR3 runs to 17 residues. The CDR3 bases are TGTGCCAGTAGTACCCCACCATCGACAGGACACTACTATGGCTACACCTTC. Amino acids: CASSTPPSTGHYYGYTF.

The rearrangement uses TRBV19 and TRBJ1-5; maybe TRBD1 (6 bases). Per the germline V gene, CDR1 is LNHDA and CDR2 is SQIVND (reference sequence). The V end was cut by 5 bases, the J end by 1 base, with 15 bases between. The CDR3 is made up of 16 amino acids. The CDR3 DNA reads TGTGCCAGTAGTTGGAAGGGCAGGGGAAGCAATCAGCCCCAGCATTTT. Translating gives CASSWKGRGSNQPQHF.

This clone was observed a single time. The rearrangement joins TRBV30 to TRBJ2-4; a possible D gene is TRBD1 (6 bases). This CDR3 contains 17 residues. The germline CDR1 and CDR2 sequences are GTSNPN and SVGIG (reference sequence). V dropped 0 bases and J dropped 0 bases, with 15 bases sitting between them. This CDR3 is CAWSVGRGPLAKNIQYF. CDR3 coding DNA: TGTGCCTGGAGTGTGGGCAGGGGCCCACTAGCCAAAAACATTCAGTACTTC.

The V call is TRBV6-2 or TRBV6-3, the J call TRBJ2-2; TRBD1 is a possible D gene (5 bases). The CDR3 loop spans 18 amino acids. V was trimmed by 0 bases and J by 2 bases, leaving 16 bases between them. Per the germline V gene, CDR1 is MNHEY and CDR2 is SVGEGT. The CDR3 sequence is CASSYSIGRQINTGELFF. The CDR3 DNA is TGTGCCAGCAGTTACTCGATCGGGCGACAGATAAACACCGGGGAGCTGTTTTTT.

V and J are TRBV6-6 and TRBJ1-5, with a possible D match to TRBD1 (6 bases). The CDR3 extends over 15 amino acids. Deletions cut 2 bases from V and 6 bases from J, with 14 bases between. Germline V gene data show CDR1 as MNHNY and CDR2 as SVGAGI (reference sequence). DNA for the CDR3: TGTGCCAGCAGTTACGGCGACAGGCTCGGTCAGCCCCAGCATTTT. This gives the protein CASSYGDRLGQPQHF.

V gene TRBV5-6 combines with J gene TRBJ1-2; D call uncertain. Trimming stripped 4 bases from V and 4 bases from J, with 17 bases between. This CDR3 has 15 residues. Germline CDR1 SGHDT, CDR2 YYEEEE. In nucleotides, the CDR3 is TGTGCCAGCAGCCAACTCGATTATCCTGCCTATGGCTACACCTTC. Protein sequence: CASSQLDYPAYGYTF. Looking up the rest from reference TRBV5-6 and TRBJ1-2 gives the full variable domain: DAGVTQSPTHLIKTRGQQVTLRCSPKSGHDTVSWYQQALGQGPQFIFQYYEEEERQRGNFPDRFSGHQFPNYSSELNVNALLLGDSALYLCASSQLDYPAYGYTFGSGTRLTVV.

This chain uses TRBV16 with TRBJ2-7; D is perhaps TRBD2 (6 bases). CDR3 length: 14 amino acids. Germline CDR1 KGHSY, CDR2 FQNENV. V lost 4 bases, J lost 0 bases, and 10 bases lay in between. CDR3 DNA sequence: TGTGCCAGCAGCCGGGGAGGATACTCCTACGAGCAGTACTTC. Amino acid sequence: CASSRGGYSYEQYF. The entire variable domain, with the rest obtained from reference TRBV16 and TRBJ2-7, is as follows: GEEVAQTPKHLVRGEGQKAKLYCAPIKGHSYVFWYQQVLKNEFKFLISFQNENVFDETGMPKERFSAKCLPNSPCSLEIQATKLEDSAVYFCASSRGGYSYEQYFGPGTRLTVT.

The CDR3 loop reads CAWSVPGNNEKLFF. The CDR3 nucleotides read TGTGCCTGGAGTGTACCCGGTAATAATGAAAAACTGTTTTTT. The J gene is TRBJ1-4, the V gene TRBV30; D not resolved. Trimming left V 0 bases short and J 4 bases short, with 9 bases between. Germline-derived CDR1 and CDR2 are GTSNPN and SVGIG (reference sequence). The length of the CDR3 is 14 residues. Drawing the rest from reference TRBV30 and TRBJ1-4, the complete variable domain is SQTIHQWPATLVQPVGSPLSLECTVEGTSNPNLYWYRQAAGRGLQLLFYSVGIGQISSEVPQNLSASRPQDRQFILSSKKLLLSDSGFYLCAWSVPGNNEKLFFGSGTQLSVL.

This chain uses TRBV7-8 with TRBJ2-5; TRBD1 is a possible D gene (6 bases). Deletions cut 4 bases from V and 2 bases from J, with 11 bases between. The length of the CDR3 is 14 residues. The V gene's germline CDR1 is SGHVS and CDR2 FQNEAQ. The CDR3 protein is CASSSVDSQETQYF. The CDR3 DNA is TGTGCCAGCAGCTCAGTGGACAGTCAAGAGACCCAGTACTTC. Full variable domain (remainder filled in from reference TRBV7-8 and TRBJ2-5): GAGVSQSPRYKVAKRGQDVALRCDPISGHVSLFWYQQALGQGPEFLTYFQNEAQLDKSGLPSDRFFAERPEGSVSTLKIQRTQQEDSAVYLCASSSVDSQETQYFGPGTRLLVL.

The chain uses TRBV2 and TRBJ2-1; maybe TRBD2 (5 bases). Trimming cost V 7 bases and J 6 bases, with 13 bases left between them. This CDR3 contains 13 residues. CDR1 and CDR2 (germline): SNHLY, FYNNEI. The CDR3: CASIILGSNEQFF. The CDR3 DNA is TGTGCCAGCATTATACTAGGTTCCAATGAGCAGTTCTTC.

This clone is a singleton in its sample. The chain is built from TRBV6-5 and TRBJ1-2; D ambiguous. V was clipped by 3 bases and J by 6 bases, with 11 bases between them. Germline V gene sequence: CDR1 MNHEY, CDR2 SVGAGI. CDR3 length equals 13 residues. Here the CDR3 DNA reads TGTGCCAGCAGTTATCCCTATGGGAATGGCTACACCTTC. This gives the protein CASSYPYGNGYTF.

This clone came up once. The CDR3 bases are TGTGCCAGCAGCCAAGGGACTAGCGGGATGTACGAGCAGTACTTC. Residues: CASSQGTSGMYEQYF. V gene TRBV4-2 combines with J gene TRBJ2-7, with 12 bases fitting TRBD2. The CDR3 has 15 amino acids. V shed 1 base and J 4 bases; nucleotides not matched to a gene: 2. Germline lookup yields CDR1 LGHNA and CDR2 YNFKEQ.

The genes are TRBV19 and TRBJ2-7; D is uncertain. V lost 4 bases, J lost 3 bases, and 10 bases lay in between. CDR3 size: 13 residues. CDR1 and CDR2 (germline): LNHDA, SQIVND (reference sequence). The CDR3 is CASSRYLHYEQYF. The CDR3 nucleotides are TGTGCCAGTAGTAGATATTTACACTACGAGCAGTACTTC.

The chain uses TRBV6-6 and TRBJ2-5; 9 bases map to TRBD2. Germline V gene lookup returns CDR1 MNHNY and CDR2 SVGAGI (reference sequence). This CDR3 has 12 residues. Trimming at V came to 10 bases and at J to 5 bases, leaving 5 bases not matched to a gene. The DNA for the CDR3 is TGTGCCACCGCGGGGGGGCCGGAGACCCAGTACTTC. Its translation: CATAGGPETQYF.

This chain joins TRBV5-1 and TRBJ2-7, with 8 nucleotides matching TRBD1. Trimming cost V 2 bases and J 0 bases; bases outside gene matches: 4. Germline V gives CDR1 SGHRS, CDR2 YFSETQ. CDR3 length equals 15 residues. The CDR3 DNA is TGCGCCAGCAGCTTTGGGGACAGGAGCTCCTACGAGCAGTACTTC. It translates to CASSFGDRSSYEQYF. Full variable domain (outside the CDR3, taken from reference TRBV5-1 and TRBJ2-7): KAGVTQTPRYLIKTRGQQVTLSCSPISGHRSVSWYQQTPGQGLQFLFEYFSETQRNKGNFPGRFSGRQFSNSRSEMNVSTLELGDSALYLCASSFGDRSSYEQYFGPGTRLTVT.

This chain connects TRBV28 to TRBJ1-6; D gene uncertain. The CDR3 runs to 13 residues. The germline V gene has CDR1 MDHEN and CDR2 SYDVKM. The germline V and J ends were trimmed by 10 bases and 0 bases, with 7 bases remaining between them. The CDR3 spells CAIRPSYNSPLHF. The CDR3 DNA is TGTGCCATTAGACCCTCCTATAATTCACCCCTCCACTTT.